The rows below give T cell receptor beta chains drawn from one sample of a study of PD-1 blockade in classical Hodgkin lymphoma. Data came from immunoSEQ multiplex PCR; TCRdb stores just in-frame clones and leaves some out. The sample lists approximately 41,000 clones; about 77% were seen once. Sequenced here: peripheral blood mononuclear cells (PBMCs), sampled at baseline. These receptors came from a human donor with classical Hodgkin lymphoma. Each CDR3 is given with its conserved first and last residue. A D gene is named only where the DNA matches it firmly. Clone size appears in some rows only: once, few, many, or a class for an expanded clone.

j_call: TRBJ1-6; clone_size: few; v_call: TRBV30; d_call: -; cdr3_nt: TGTGCCTGGGGACACGGCTCCGGGCCCCTCCACTTT; cdr3_aa: CAWGHGSGPLHF
j_call: TRBJ1-1; clone_size: -; v_call: TRBV20-1; d_call: -; cdr3_nt: TGCAGTGCCCTGCGGAGCACTGAAGCTTTCTTT; cdr3_aa: CSALRSTEAFF
j_call: TRBJ2-1; clone_size: few; v_call: TRBV18; d_call: -; cdr3_nt: TGTGCCAGCTCACCAGATGGACTACCCTACAATGAGCAGTTCTTC; cdr3_aa: CASSPDGLPYNEQFF
j_call: TRBJ1-5; clone_size: -; v_call: TRBV7-2; d_call: -; cdr3_nt: TGTGCCAGCAGCTTAGCTTCTAGCAATCAGCCCCAGCATTTT; cdr3_aa: CASSLASSNQPQHF
j_call: TRBJ1-5; clone_size: -; v_call: TRBV7-6; d_call: -; cdr3_nt: TGTGCCAGCAGCTTACGCTCGGGCTATAGCAATCAGCCCCAGCATTTT; cdr3_aa: CASSLRSGYSNQPQHF
j_call: TRBJ2-5; clone_size: once; v_call: TRBV19; d_call: -; cdr3_nt: TGTGCCAGTAGTCCCCTCCCCGATCCGTACCAAGAGACCCAGTACTTC; cdr3_aa: CASSPLPDPYQETQYF
j_call: TRBJ2-3; clone_size: -; v_call: TRBV2; d_call: TRBD1; cdr3_nt: TGTGCCAGCAGAAGAGGGGGCAATGGGGATACGCAGTATTTT; cdr3_aa: CASRRGGNGDTQYF
j_call: TRBJ1-4; clone_size: -; v_call: TRBV4-3; d_call: -; cdr3_nt: TGCGCCAGCAGCCCCCGGACAGAGTGGGAAGAAAAACTGTTTTTT; cdr3_aa: CASSPRTEWEEKLFF
j_call: TRBJ2-3; clone_size: -; v_call: TRBV4-3; d_call: -; cdr3_nt: TGCGCCAGCAGCCAAGTTCTTCTTTCTAGCACAGATACGCAGTATTTT; cdr3_aa: CASSQVLLSSTDTQYF
j_call: TRBJ1-2; clone_size: -; v_call: TRBV9; d_call: TRBD1; cdr3_nt: TGTGCCAGCAGCGCGTTTGGGACAGGGGATGGCTACACCTTC; cdr3_aa: CASSAFGTGDGYTF
j_call: TRBJ2-3; clone_size: -; v_call: TRBV10-3; d_call: TRBD1; cdr3_nt: TGTGCCATCAGTGGCAGGGGGCGCCCAGATACGCAGTATTTT; cdr3_aa: CAISGRGRPDTQYF
j_call: TRBJ2-5; clone_size: once; v_call: TRBV7-8; d_call: TRBD2; cdr3_nt: TGTGCCAGCAGCTACCTAGAGCGGGGGAGGGAGACCCAGTACTTC; cdr3_aa: CASSYLERGRETQYF
j_call: TRBJ2-2; clone_size: -; v_call: TRBV18; d_call: -; cdr3_nt: TGTGCCAGCTCACCAAACTGGGGATCGAGCACCGGGGAGCTGTTTTTT; cdr3_aa: CASSPNWGSSTGELFF
j_call: TRBJ2-5; clone_size: -; v_call: TRBV5-4; d_call: TRBD1; cdr3_nt: TGTGCCAGCAGCTTGATAACAGGGGGGCAAGAGACCCAGTACTTC; cdr3_aa: CASSLITGGQETQYF
j_call: TRBJ1-1; clone_size: -; v_call: TRBV5-4; d_call: -; cdr3_nt: TGTGCCAGCAGCCTCTGGAACACTGAAGCTTTCTTT; cdr3_aa: CASSLWNTEAFF
j_call: TRBJ1-2; clone_size: -; v_call: TRBV19; d_call: -; cdr3_nt: TGTGCCAGTAGTAATTGGAACTTTGGGAAGAGCTATGGCTACACCTTC; cdr3_aa: CASSNWNFGKSYGYTF
j_call: TRBJ1-2; clone_size: -; v_call: TRBV5-4; d_call: TRBD1; cdr3_nt: TGTGCCAGCAGCCGGGACAGGATGGGTTATGGCTACACCTTC; cdr3_aa: CASSRDRMGYGYTF
j_call: TRBJ1-1; clone_size: -; v_call: TRBV7-6; d_call: -; cdr3_nt: TGTGCCAGCAGCTTAGCGGGTAACACTGAAGCTTTCTTT; cdr3_aa: CASSLAGNTEAFF
j_call: TRBJ1-1; clone_size: -; v_call: TRBV9; d_call: -; cdr3_nt: TGTGCCAGCAGCGTAAGGGCAGGACCCAACACTGAAGCTTTCTTT; cdr3_aa: CASSVRAGPNTEAFF
j_call: TRBJ1-6; clone_size: -; v_call: TRBV7-9; d_call: TRBD1; cdr3_nt: TGTGCCAGCAGCTTAGACAGGGGAGGTAATTCACCCCTCCACTTT; cdr3_aa: CASSLDRGGNSPLHF
j_call: TRBJ2-3; clone_size: -; v_call: TRBV5-4; d_call: TRBD2; cdr3_nt: TGTGCCAGCAGCCCTACTAGCGGAAGCACAGATACGCAGTATTTT; cdr3_aa: CASSPTSGSTDTQYF
j_call: TRBJ2-7; clone_size: -; v_call: TRBV7-2; d_call: TRBD2; cdr3_nt: TGTGCCAGCAGCACCCAGGGACTAGCGGACAACTACGAGCAGTACTTC; cdr3_aa: CASSTQGLADNYEQYF
j_call: TRBJ2-7; clone_size: -; v_call: TRBV27; d_call: -; cdr3_nt: TGTGCCAGCAGTTACCAGACGGGTTCCTACGAGCAGTACTTC; cdr3_aa: CASSYQTGSYEQYF
j_call: TRBJ2-3; clone_size: -; v_call: TRBV5-1; d_call: -; cdr3_nt: TGCGCCAGCAGCGCGGACGGGCTAGATACGCAGTATTTT; cdr3_aa: CASSADGLDTQYF
j_call: TRBJ2-5; clone_size: -; v_call: TRBV11-2; d_call: -; cdr3_nt: TGTGCCAGCAGCCCTCAGGGACAAGAGACCCAGTACTTC; cdr3_aa: CASSPQGQETQYF
j_call: TRBJ2-5; clone_size: -; v_call: TRBV7-9; d_call: -; cdr3_nt: TGTGCCAGCAGCTTGGCAGAGACCCAGTACTTC; cdr3_aa: CASSLAETQYF
j_call: TRBJ1-4; clone_size: -; v_call: TRBV11-2; d_call: -; cdr3_nt: TGTGCCAGCAGCTTAGGCCATTCAACTAATGAAAAACTGTTTTTT; cdr3_aa: CASSLGHSTNEKLFF
j_call: TRBJ2-3; clone_size: -; v_call: TRBV11-2; d_call: TRBD2; cdr3_nt: TGTGCCAGCAGCGGCAGAGCGGGGGGAAGCACAGATACGCAGTATTTT; cdr3_aa: CASSGRAGGSTDTQYF
j_call: TRBJ2-5; clone_size: many; v_call: TRBV27; d_call: -; cdr3_nt: TGTGCCAGCAGTTTATCACCGTACCAAGAGACCCAGTACTTC; cdr3_aa: CASSLSPYQETQYF
j_call: TRBJ1-6; clone_size: -; v_call: TRBV7-9; d_call: -; cdr3_nt: TGTGCCAGCAGCTCCTGGACGGACTATAATTCACCCCTCCACTTT; cdr3_aa: CASSSWTDYNSPLHF
j_call: TRBJ1-1; clone_size: -; v_call: TRBV10-3; d_call: TRBD1; cdr3_nt: TGTGCCATTAGACAGGGGGCGTACACTGAAGCTTTCTTT; cdr3_aa: CAIRQGAYTEAFF
j_call: TRBJ2-1; clone_size: -; v_call: TRBV6-6; d_call: TRBD2; cdr3_nt: TGTGCCAGCAGGGGGTTCGGGGGGGCCTACAATGAGCAGTTCTTC; cdr3_aa: CASRGFGGAYNEQFF
j_call: TRBJ2-3; clone_size: -; v_call: TRBV7-2; d_call: TRBD2; cdr3_nt: TGTGCCAGCAGCCAATTAGGGCGGGGGATCACAGATACGCAGTATTTT; cdr3_aa: CASSQLGRGITDTQYF
j_call: TRBJ1-5; clone_size: -; v_call: TRBV6-1; d_call: -; cdr3_nt: TGTGCCAGCAGTGAAGGTTGGAGGGGCGATCAGCCCCAGCATTTT; cdr3_aa: CASSEGWRGDQPQHF
j_call: TRBJ2-7; clone_size: -; v_call: TRBV7-9; d_call: TRBD2; cdr3_nt: TGTGCCAGCAGCCTCGCGGGGGGAGGGAAGCCCTACGAGCAGTACTTC; cdr3_aa: CASSLAGGGKPYEQYF
j_call: TRBJ1-1; clone_size: few; v_call: TRBV5-1; d_call: -; cdr3_nt: TGCGCCAGCAGTGATCCGGGGAGGAACACTGAAGCTTTCTTT; cdr3_aa: CASSDPGRNTEAFF